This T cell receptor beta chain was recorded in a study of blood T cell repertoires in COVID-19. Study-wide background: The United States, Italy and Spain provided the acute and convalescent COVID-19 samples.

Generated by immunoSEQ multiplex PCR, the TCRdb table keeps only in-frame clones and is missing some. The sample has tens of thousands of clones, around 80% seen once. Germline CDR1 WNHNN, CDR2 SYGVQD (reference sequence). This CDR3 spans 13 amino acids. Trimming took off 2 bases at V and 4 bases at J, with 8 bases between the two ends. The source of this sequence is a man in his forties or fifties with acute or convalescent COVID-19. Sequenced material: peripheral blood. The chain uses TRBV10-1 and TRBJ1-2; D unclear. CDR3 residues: CASSEHRSYGYTF. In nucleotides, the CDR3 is TGCGCCAGCAGTGAGCACAGAAGCTATGGCTACACCTTC.